These 9 T cell receptor beta chains were sequenced from one sample in a study of blood T cell repertoires in COVID-19. Data came from immunoSEQ multiplex PCR; TCRdb stores just in-frame clones and leaves some out. The sample includes approximately 210,000 clones, around 86% seen only once; the top ten take around 5.1%. The source material was peripheral blood. Receptors were obtained from a human donor in a cohort sampled during active COVID-19.

The V and J genes are TRBV28 and TRBJ2-7; 7 bases are a match to TRBD2. Trimming cost V 8 bases and J 2 bases; bases outside gene matches: 9. Germline V gene data show CDR1 as MDHEN and CDR2 as SYDVKM. The CDR3 runs to 14 residues. The CDR3 protein is CASFSGGRTYEQYF. CDR3 bases: TGTGCCAGCTTTTCTGGCGGGAGAACCTACGAGCAGTACTTC.

V and J are TRBV7-8 and TRBJ2-2; 12 positions agree with TRBD2. Trimming removed 4 bases from V and 1 base from J; junction bases left unmatched: 16. Per germline, CDR1 SGHVS and CDR2 FQNEAQ. CDR3 length: 21 residues. The CDR3 reads CASSSVRWLAGGVRNTGELFF. DNA for the CDR3: TGTGCCAGCAGCTCCGTAAGGTGGCTAGCGGGAGGGGTTCGGAACACCGGGGAGCTGTTTTTT.

The chain combines TRBV9 with TRBJ2-1; D is uncertain. Trimming took 3 bases from V and 7 from J, leaving 8 bases between them. Germline V CDR1 and CDR2: SGDLS, YYNGEE. The CDR3 is 12 amino acids. The DNA for the CDR3 is TGTGCCAGCAGCGAGAGGTCGAATGAGCAGTTCTTC. Its translation: CASSERSNEQFF.

This chain joins TRBV5-4 and TRBJ2-7, with 7 bases matching TRBD2. V gave up 4 bases and J gave up 4 bases; unmatched junction bases: 8. The CDR3 is 14 amino acids. Per germline, CDR1 SGHNT and CDR2 YYREEE (reference sequence). CDR3 coding DNA: TGTGCCAGCAGCCCGGGGCGGGAGAAGTACGAGCAGTACTTC. Encoded protein: CASSPGREKYEQYF.

J is TRBJ1-2 and V is TRBV5-8, with D uncertain. Germline CDR1 SGHTS, CDR2 YDEGEE. The CDR3 is 15 residues long. Trimming removed 3 bases from V and 3 bases from J, with 15 bases in between. The CDR3: CASSSYLGRDYGYTF. The CDR3 DNA reads TGTGCCAGCAGCTCATACCTCGGGAGGGACTATGGCTACACCTTC.

The gene calls are TRBV20-1 and TRBJ2-7; the match to TRBD2 covers 11 bases. CDR3 size: 14 residues. Germline CDR1 DFQATT, CDR2 SNEGSKA (reference sequence). Germline trimming cut 3 bases from V and 6 bases from J; bases unmatched to any gene: 7. For the CDR3, the DNA is TGCAGTGCTAGTTTGCTAGCGGGAGGTCTCGAGCAGTACTTC. Translated: CSASLLAGGLEQYF.

The CDR3: CAWSTAGLDQPQHF. The DNA for the CDR3 is TGTGCCTGGAGTACAGCGGGACTTGATCAGCCCCAGCATTTT. This chain joins TRBV30 and TRBJ1-5, with D perhaps matching TRBD1 (5 bases). The CDR3 has 14 amino acids. CDR1 and CDR2 (germline): GTSNPN, SVGIG (reference sequence). Trimming removed 2 bases at V and 5 bases at J, with 13 bases between.

The chain is built from TRBV28 and TRBJ2-7; D perhaps matches TRBD2 (7 bases). From germline, CDR1 is MDHEN and CDR2 SYDVKM. There are 14 residues in the CDR3. With 6 bases removed from V and 4 bases from J, the gap between germline ends came to 16 bases. For the CDR3, the DNA is TGTGCCAGCAGCCGGCGGGGGCGGAATTACGAGCAGTACTTC. Encoded protein: CASSRRGRNYEQYF.

This rearrangement joins TRBV11-2 to TRBJ2-1, with 8 positions matching TRBD1. CDR1 SGHAT and CDR2 FQNNGV come from the germline V gene. The CDR3 spans 13 residues. V dropped 4 bases and J dropped 9; count of bases not matched to a gene: 5. The CDR3 DNA follows: TGTGCCAGCAGCTGGACAGGGTTCGGTGAGCAGTTCTTC. It codes for CASSWTGFGEQFF.